This record looks at one TCR beta chain sequence and its context. Profiling relied on immunoSEQ multiplex PCR, and the TCRdb table lists in-frame clones only, not all of them. The sample carries tens of thousands of clones, around 92% recorded once. This CDR3 spans 13 amino acids. The V and J ends lost 3 bases and 2 bases respectively, with 7 bases between them. The germline gives CDR1 MDHEN, CDR2 SYDVKM. The sample belongs to a study of OX40 agonist ivuxolimab in advanced cancers. Study summary: Dose-escalation patients' cancers were hepatocellular carcinoma, melanoma, renal cell or head and neck cancer.

V gene TRBV28 combines with J gene TRBJ1-2; D unresolved. Sequenced material: CD4+ or CD8+ T cells sorted from blood, taken in a trial of the OX40 agonist ivuxolimab. This clonotype was obtained from an adult with an advanced solid tumor such as melanoma, head and neck, liver or kidney cancer. The CDR3 protein is CASSFPDNYGYTF. The CDR3 DNA reads TGTGCCAGCAGTTTCCCAGACAACTATGGCTACACCTTC.